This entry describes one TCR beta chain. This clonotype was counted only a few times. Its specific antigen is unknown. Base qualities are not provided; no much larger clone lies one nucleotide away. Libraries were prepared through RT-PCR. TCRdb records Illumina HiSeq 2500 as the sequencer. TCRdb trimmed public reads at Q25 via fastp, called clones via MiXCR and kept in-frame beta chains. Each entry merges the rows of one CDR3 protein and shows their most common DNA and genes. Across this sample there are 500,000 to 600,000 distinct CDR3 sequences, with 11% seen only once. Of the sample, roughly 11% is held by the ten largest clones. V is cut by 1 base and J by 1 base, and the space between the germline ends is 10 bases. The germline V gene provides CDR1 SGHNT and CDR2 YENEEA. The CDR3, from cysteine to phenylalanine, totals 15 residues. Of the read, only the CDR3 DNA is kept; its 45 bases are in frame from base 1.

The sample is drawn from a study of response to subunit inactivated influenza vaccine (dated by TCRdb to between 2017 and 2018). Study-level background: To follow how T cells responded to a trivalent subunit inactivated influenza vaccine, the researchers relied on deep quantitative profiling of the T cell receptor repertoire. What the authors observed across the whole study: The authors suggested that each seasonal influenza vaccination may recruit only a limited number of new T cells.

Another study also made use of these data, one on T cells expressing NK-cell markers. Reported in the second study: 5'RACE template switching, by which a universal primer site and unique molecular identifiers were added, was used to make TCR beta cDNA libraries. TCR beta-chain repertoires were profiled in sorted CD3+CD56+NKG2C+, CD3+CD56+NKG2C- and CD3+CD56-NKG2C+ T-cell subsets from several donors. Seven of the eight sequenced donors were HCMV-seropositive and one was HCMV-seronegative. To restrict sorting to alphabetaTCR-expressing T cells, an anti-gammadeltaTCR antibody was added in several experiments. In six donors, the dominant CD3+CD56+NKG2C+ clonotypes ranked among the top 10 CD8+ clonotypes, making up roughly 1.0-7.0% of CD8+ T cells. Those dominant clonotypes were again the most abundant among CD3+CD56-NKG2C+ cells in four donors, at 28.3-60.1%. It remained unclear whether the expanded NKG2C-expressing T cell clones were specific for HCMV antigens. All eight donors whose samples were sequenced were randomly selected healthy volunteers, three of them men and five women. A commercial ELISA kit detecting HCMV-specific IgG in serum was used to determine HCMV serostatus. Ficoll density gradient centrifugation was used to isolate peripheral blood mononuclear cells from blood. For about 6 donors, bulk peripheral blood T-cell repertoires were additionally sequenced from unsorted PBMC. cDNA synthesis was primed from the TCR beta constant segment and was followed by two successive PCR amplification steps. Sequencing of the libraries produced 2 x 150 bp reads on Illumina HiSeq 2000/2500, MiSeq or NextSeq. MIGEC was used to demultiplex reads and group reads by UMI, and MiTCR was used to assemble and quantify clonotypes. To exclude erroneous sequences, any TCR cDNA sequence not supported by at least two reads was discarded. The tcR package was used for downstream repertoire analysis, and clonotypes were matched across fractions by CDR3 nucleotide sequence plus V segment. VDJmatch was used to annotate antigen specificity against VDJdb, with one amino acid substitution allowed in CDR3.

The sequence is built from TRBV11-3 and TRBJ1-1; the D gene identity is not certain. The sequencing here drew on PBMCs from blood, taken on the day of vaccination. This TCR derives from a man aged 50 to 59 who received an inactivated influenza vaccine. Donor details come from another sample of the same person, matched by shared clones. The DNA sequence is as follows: TGTGCCAGCAGCTTAGGCGGTTGGGGGAACACTGAAGCTTTCTTT. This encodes CASSLGGWGNTEAFF.